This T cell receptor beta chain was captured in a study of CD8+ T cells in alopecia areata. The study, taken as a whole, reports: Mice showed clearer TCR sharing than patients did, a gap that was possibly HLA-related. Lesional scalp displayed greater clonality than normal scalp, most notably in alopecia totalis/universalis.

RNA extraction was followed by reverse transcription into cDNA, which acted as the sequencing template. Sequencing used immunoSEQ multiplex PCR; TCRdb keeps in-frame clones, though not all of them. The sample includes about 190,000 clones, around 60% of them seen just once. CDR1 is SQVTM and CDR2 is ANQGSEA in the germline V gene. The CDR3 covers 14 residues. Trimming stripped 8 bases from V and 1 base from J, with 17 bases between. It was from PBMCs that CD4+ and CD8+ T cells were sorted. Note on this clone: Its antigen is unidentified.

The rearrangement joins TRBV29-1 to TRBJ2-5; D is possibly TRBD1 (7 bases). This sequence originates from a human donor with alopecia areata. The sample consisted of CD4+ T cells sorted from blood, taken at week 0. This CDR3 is CSLLDRRVQETQYF. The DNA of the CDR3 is TGCAGCCTATTGGACAGGAGGGTCCAAGAGACCCAGTACTTC.